Reported below is one T cell receptor beta chain. These data are taken from a study of technical replicates of blood from a few donors. Profiling relied on immunoSEQ multiplex PCR, and the TCRdb table lists in-frame clones only, not all of them. Here the sample spans some 70,000 clones, approximately 97% being singletons. The J segment lost 3 bases and the V segment lost 4 bases, leaving 8 bases of the junction unmatched. The germline CDR1 and CDR2 sequences are SGHTA and FQGNSA. The CDR3 has 16 amino acids. The sequencing sample was made of T cells isolated from PBMCs. The chain is built from TRBV7-2 and TRBJ1-3; TRBD1 matches at 8 bases. The sequence was collected from a human donor in good health. The CDR3 DNA is TGTGCCAGCAGCTGGAGTCAGGGGGCGCTTGGAAACACCATATATTTT. This encodes CASSWSQGALGNTIYF.